This entry lists 3 T cell receptor beta chains sequenced from one sample in a study of T cell responses to AZD1222 COVID-19 vaccine. The protocol was immunoSEQ multiplex PCR, while the TCRdb copy is restricted to in-frame clones and leaves out a portion. The table lists around 150,000 clones, 90% of them singletons, with around 3.7% in the top ten. The specimen was peripheral blood, collected on day 0 of AZD1222 vaccination. The source of these receptors is an adult in good health.

The chain employs TRBV30 and TRBJ1-5; TRBD1 aligns across 7 bases. The junction had 8 bases not matched to a gene; V was cut back by 3 bases and J by 6 bases. Germline V gives CDR1 GTSNPN, CDR2 SVGIG (reference sequence). This CDR3 region has 14 residues. For the CDR3, the DNA is TGTGCCTGGAGGGTCTACAGGGGTGGTCAGCCCCAGCATTTT. Its translation is CAWRVYRGGQPQHF.

The CDR3 protein is CASSIEGFNQPQHF. The CDR3 bases are TGTGCCAGTAGTATTGAGGGGTTCAATCAGCCCCAGCATTTT. The chain recombines TRBV19 with TRBJ1-5; maybe TRBD1 (5 bases). Trimming stripped 3 bases from V and 3 bases from J, with 9 bases between. The CDR3 contains 14 residues. CDR1 LNHDA and CDR2 SQIVND come from the germline V gene (reference sequence).

This clone was picked up a small number of times. V and J are TRBV6-4 and TRBJ2-3; 9 bases fit TRBD2. Germline lookup yields CDR1 MRHNA and CDR2 SNTAGT. Trimming at V came to 3 bases and at J to 3 bases, leaving 1 base not matched to a gene. This CDR3 spans 14 amino acids. The CDR3 loop reads CASSEAGGTDTQYF. The CDR3 DNA reads as TGTGCCAGCAGTGAAGCGGGAGGAACAGATACGCAGTATTTT.